The TCR beta chain described here comes from a study of cytomegalovirus exposure and HLA in healthy donors. Study-level findings and limits: With later analysis, a missense DCLRE1C variant became linked to TCR beta V- and J-gene trimming. Data from an earlier analysis indicated that most TCR beta V segments were productive either about 87% or about 30% of the time. Analyzed later, association rates of TCRs varied across HLA loci, with DRB1 most and HLA-C fewest.

The donors, nominally healthy at sampling, likely had unrecorded immune exposures. The CDR3 runs 14 residues. V shed 1 base and J 4 bases; nucleotides not matched to a gene: 3. Looked up from germline, CDR1 is SGDLS and CDR2 is YYNGEE. With 60 Vbeta and 13 Jbeta primers, the PCR was carried out. Produced via immunoSEQ multiplex PCR; TCRdb's table is partial and in-frame only. The top ten hold approximately 2.2% of the sample, which has roughly 290,000 clones, 70% to 90% seen once. A word on this clone: Its antigen is undetermined. Other DNA variants within this sample encode the same CDR3.

The source of this sequence is a woman in her late teens or twenties in good health and CMV-seronegative. Sequencing was performed on PBMCs. The rearrangement links TRBV9 to TRBJ1-2; 8 bases line up with TRBD1. CDR3 sequence reads: CASSVQGAGYGYTF. Here the CDR3 DNA reads TGTGCCAGCAGCGTACAGGGGGCTGGCTATGGCTACACCTTC.